The 27 T cell receptor beta chains below all came from one sample that was sequenced in a study of control samples from healthy donors and cancer patients. Only in-frame clones appear in the TCRdb table, and some are missing; sequencing was by immunoSEQ multiplex PCR. This table has 77,000 or so clones, about nine tenths appearing once. Sequencing was done on a sample of blood. The receptor source for this set is a man aged 25 to 45 in good health.

The chain has TRBV5-1 and TRBJ1-6, with 9 bases matching TRBD1. CDR3 size: 17 residues. Trimming cost V 5 bases and J 6 bases; bases outside gene matches: 12. The germline gives CDR1 SGHRS, CDR2 YFSETQ. CDR3: CASRLTGTGLLNSPLHF. As DNA, the CDR3 is TGCGCCAGCAGACTAACCGGGACAGGGCTGCTTAATTCACCCCTCCACTTT. Drawing the rest from reference TRBV5-1 and TRBJ1-6, the complete variable domain is KAGVTQTPRYLIKTRGQQVTLSCSPISGHRSVSWYQQTPGQGLQFLFEYFSETQRNKGNFPGRFSGRQFSNSRSEMNVSTLELGDSALYLCASRLTGTGLLNSPLHFGNGTRLTVT.

V gene TRBV2 combines with J gene TRBJ2-7, with 14 nucleotides matching TRBD2. V lost 6 bases to trimming and J lost 6 bases; unmatched junction nucleotides: 7. Germline CDR1 SNHLY, CDR2 FYNNEI. The CDR3 runs 15 residues. The CDR3 here is CASRSTSGRAGEQYF. Here the CDR3 DNA reads TGTGCCAGCAGGTCGACTAGCGGGAGGGCAGGCGAGCAGTACTTC.

V is TRBV4-2 and J is TRBJ1-5; tentative D call: TRBD1 (5 bases). CDR3 length equals 18 residues. CDR1 LGHNA and CDR2 YNFKEQ come from the germline V gene. V was pared by 0 bases and J by 1 base, with 16 bases between. The CDR3 protein is CASSQDRWGSTSNQPQHF. The CDR3 bases are TGTGCCAGCAGCCAAGATAGGTGGGGCAGCACCAGCAATCAGCCCCAGCATTTT.

The chain has TRBV11-2 and TRBJ2-4; 7 bases line up with TRBD2. The length of the CDR3 is 17 residues. Trimming cost V 0 bases and J 3 bases; bases outside gene matches: 8. The germline V gene encodes CDR1 SGHAT and CDR2 FQNNGV. The CDR3 loop is CASSLEWGRAGKNIQYF. In nucleotides, the CDR3 is TGTGCCAGCAGCTTAGAGTGGGGGAGGGCCGGCAAAAACATTCAGTACTTC. Full variable domain (remainder filled in from reference TRBV11-2 and TRBJ2-4): EAGVAQSPRYKIIEKRQSVAFWCNPISGHATLYWYQQILGQGPKLLIQFQNNGVVDDSQLPKDRFSAERLKGVDSTLKIQPAKLEDSAVYLCASSLEWGRAGKNIQYFGAGTRLSVL.

The rearrangement joins TRBV24-1 to TRBJ2-3, with 9 bases that match TRBD2. After removal of 4 bases from V and 1 base from J, the junction contained 8 bases not matched to a gene. The CDR3 is made up of 17 amino acids. The germline V gene has CDR1 KGHDR and CDR2 SFDVKD. CDR3 sequence: CATSEESGRLGTDTQYF. The CDR3 DNA reads as TGTGCCACCAGTGAGGAAAGCGGGAGGCTTGGCACAGATACGCAGTATTTT.

V gene TRBV5-6 combines with J gene TRBJ1-2; TRBD1 agrees at 7 bases. Germline CDR1 SGHDT, CDR2 YYEEEE. Losses at the gene ends were 6 bases for V and 1 base for J; bases not matched to a gene: 6. This CDR3 has 14 amino acids. The CDR3 sequence is CASNFRGGNYGYTF. The CDR3 DNA reads as TGTGCCAGCAACTTCAGGGGGGGTAACTATGGCTACACCTTC.

The chain couples TRBV7-9 to TRBJ2-5, with TRBD1 identical over 10 bases. The length of the CDR3 is 17 residues. Germline trimming cut 5 bases from V and 5 bases from J; bases unmatched to any gene: 14. The germline V gene encodes CDR1 SEHNR and CDR2 FQNEAQ (reference sequence). DNA of the CDR3: TGTGCCAGCAGCCTTACTCTGACAGGGGGCGCGGGGGAGACCCAGTACTTC. This codes for CASSLTLTGGAGETQYF.

The V call is TRBV24-1, the J call TRBJ2-3, with 7 bases identical to TRBD2. CDR3 size: 16 residues. Looked up from germline, CDR1 is KGHDR and CDR2 is SFDVKD. With V trimmed by 9 bases and J by 3 bases, 14 bases remained unmatched. The CDR3 DNA sequence: TGTGCCACCCAACCGGCAAGCGGGATAGGGACAGATACGCAGTATTTT. This sequence encodes CATQPASGIGTDTQYF.

The rearrangement links TRBV28 to TRBJ2-7, with no clear D. There are 14 residues in the CDR3. Germline CDR1 is MDHEN and CDR2 is SYDVKM. The V and J ends lost 2 bases and 3 bases respectively, with 11 bases between them. The CDR3 is CASSLEQPIYEQYF. For the CDR3, the DNA is TGTGCCAGCAGTTTAGAACAACCGATCTACGAGCAGTACTTC.

V gene TRBV28 combines with J gene TRBJ2-2; D is ambiguous. V was cut by 5 bases and J by 7 bases, with 11 bases left in between. The germline CDR1 and CDR2 sequences are MDHEN and SYDVKM. CDR3 length equals 13 residues. DNA of the CDR3: TGTGCCAGCAGTCCGCCTTTCGTCGGGGAGCTGTTTTTT. The encoded protein is CASSPPFVGELFF.

In this sample, this clone turned up a few times. This CDR3 reads CASSLDPQGYEQFF. Here the CDR3 DNA reads TGTGCCAGCAGCTTAGACCCACAGGGCTATGAGCAGTTCTTC. The V and J genes are TRBV7-9 and TRBJ2-1, with D possibly matching TRBD1 (6 bases). V shed 1 base and J shed 8 bases, with 12 bases lying between them. This CDR3 is 14 amino acids long. Germline values: CDR1 SEHNR, CDR2 FQNEAQ (reference sequence).

The V gene is TRBV6-6, the J gene TRBJ2-3; the D is unclear. The CDR3 loop spans 14 amino acids. The V end lost 6 bases, the J end lost 6 bases, and 16 bases lay between the germline ends. Germline V gene data show CDR1 as MNHNY and CDR2 as SVGAGI (reference sequence). The CDR3, as DNA: TGTGCCAGCAGCCCCCTCGGGTCGTCGGATACGCAGTATTTT. This codes for CASSPLGSSDTQYF.

J is TRBJ1-4 and V is TRBV30; TRBD1 matches 9 bases. The J segment lost 7 bases and the V segment lost 4 bases, leaving 4 bases of the junction unmatched. Germline V gene data show CDR1 as GTSNPN and CDR2 as SVGIG (reference sequence). CDR3 size: 13 residues. CDR3 residues: CAWTGQGTEKLFF. The CDR3 DNA follows: TGTGCCTGGACTGGACAGGGGACTGAAAAACTGTTTTTT.

J is TRBJ1-5 and V is TRBV28; D possibly corresponds to TRBD1 (5 bases). This CDR3 region has 15 residues. V lost 3 bases and J 0 bases, leaving 9 bases between the germline ends. CDR1 and CDR2 (germline): MDHEN, SYDVKM. The DNA for the CDR3 is TGTGCCAGCAGTTTTGGAGGGGCTAGCAATCAGCCCCAGCATTTT. It translates to CASSFGGASNQPQHF. The variable domain in full, completed from reference TRBV28 and TRBJ1-5, reads DVKVTQSSRYLVKRTGEKVFLECVQDMDHENMFWYRQDPGLGLRLIYFSYDVKMKEKGDIPEGYSVSREKKERFSLILESASTNQTSMYLCASSFGGASNQPQHFGDGTRLSIL.

The chain joins TRBV28 to TRBJ2-7, with TRBD1 as a possible D gene (6 bases). The CDR3 is 15 amino acids. V lost 5 bases to trimming and J lost 3 bases, with 17 bases between them. Germline V lookup: CDR1 MDHEN, CDR2 SYDVKM. The CDR3 region has the DNA TGTGCCAGCAGTCCACCGACTCACAGGGTCTACGAGCAGTACTTC. Translating it yields CASSPPTHRVYEQYF.

The J gene is TRBJ1-5, the V gene TRBV6-5; D possibly corresponds to TRBD1 (6 bases). The V gene's germline CDR1 is MNHEY and CDR2 SVGAGI. Trimming removed 2 bases from V and 1 base from J, with 12 bases in between. The CDR3 runs to 16 residues. In nucleotides, the CDR3 is TGTGCCAGCAGTTACCAGGGGAATCCGAGCAATCAGCCCCAGCATTTT. It yields the protein CASSYQGNPSNQPQHF.

This clone was counted once. This chain connects TRBV29-1 to TRBJ2-3; the D is unclear. Trimming cost V 2 bases and J 5 bases, with 8 bases left between them. The germline V gene encodes CDR1 SQVTM and CDR2 ANQGSEA. The CDR3 totals 12 residues. CDR3 nucleotides: TGCAGCGTTGAACTAGATTTAGATACGCAGTATTTT. Protein: CSVELDLDTQYF.

This chain uses TRBV19 with TRBJ2-1; D unresolved. CDR3 length equals 13 residues. V lost 6 bases to trimming and J lost 4 bases, with 10 bases between them. Looked up from germline, CDR1 is LNHDA and CDR2 is SQIVND (reference sequence). The CDR3, as DNA: TGTGCCAGTAGGGGTGGTAGATACAATGAGCAGTTCTTC. As protein: CASRGGRYNEQFF.

The J gene is TRBJ2-7, the V gene TRBV7-9, with D hard to call. The germline V gene has CDR1 SEHNR and CDR2 FQNEAQ (reference sequence). The CDR3 length is 14 residues. The V end lost 1 base, the J end lost 0 bases, and 7 bases lay between the germline ends. CDR3 nucleotide sequence: TGTGCCAGCAGCTTAGAGCTGCTCTCCTACGAGCAGTACTTC. This translates into CASSLELLSYEQYF.

The rearrangement joins TRBV3-1 (or the pseudogene TRBV3-2) to TRBJ2-5, with unresolved D. This CDR3 spans 14 amino acids. The V gene lost 2 bases and the J gene lost 1 base, with 8 bases spanning the gap. The germline V gene encodes CDR1 LGHDT and CDR2 YNNKEL (reference sequence). The CDR3: CASSQNTFQETQYF. CDR3 coding DNA: TGTGCCAGCAGCCAAAATACTTTCCAAGAGACCCAGTACTTC.

The chain joins TRBV4-1 to TRBJ1-6, with TRBD1 as a possible D gene (5 bases). The CDR3 has 15 amino acids. From germline, CDR1 is MGHRA and CDR2 YSYEKL. Trimming took 3 bases from V and 5 from J, leaving 11 bases between them. The CDR3 DNA is TGCGCCAGCAGCCACCGGTTCAGGGATAATTCACCCCTCCACTTT. Protein: CASSHRFRDNSPLHF.

The V call is TRBV10-3, the J call TRBJ1-1, with a weak D call TRBD1 (6 bases). Trimming cost V 5 bases and J 6 bases, with 7 bases left between them. Germline V gene lookup returns CDR1 ENHRY and CDR2 SYGVKD. This CDR3 spans 11 amino acids. The CDR3 here is CAISPGAEAFF. In nucleotides, the CDR3 is TGTGCCATCAGTCCAGGGGCTGAAGCTTTCTTT.

This rearrangement joins TRBV6-1 to TRBJ1-5; D gene uncertain. Germline V gene lookup returns CDR1 MNHNS and CDR2 SASEGT. The CDR3 loop spans 14 amino acids. Trimming pared 0 bases from V and 3 bases from J, leaving 6 bases between. CDR3 in DNA: TGTGCCAGCAGTGAAGCCGGTTCCAATCAGCCCCAGCATTTT. This sequence encodes CASSEAGSNQPQHF.

V usage is TRBV9 and J usage is TRBJ2-1; 8 nucleotides align to TRBD1. Germline V lookup: CDR1 SGDLS, CDR2 YYNGEE. This CDR3 contains 15 residues. V was clipped by 3 bases and J by 7 bases; unmatched bases: 9. The DNA of the CDR3 is TGTGCCAGCAGCGCGGACAGGGAGGTGTGGAATGAGCAGTTCTTC. Translating gives CASSADREVWNEQFF.

The V gene is TRBV15, the J gene TRBJ1-1; no clear D gene. V was pared by 0 bases and J by 5 bases, with 10 bases between. Germline V gives CDR1 LNHNV, CDR2 YYDKDF (reference sequence). CDR3 length: 14 amino acids. CDR3 in amino acids: CATSRDGQGTEAFF. In DNA, the CDR3 is TGTGCCACCAGCAGAGATGGGCAAGGGACTGAAGCTTTCTTT.

The J gene is TRBJ1-1, the V gene TRBV29-1; D is unresolved. This CDR3 is 10 amino acids long. Germline V lookup: CDR1 SQVTM, CDR2 ANQGSEA. The V gene lost 6 bases and the J gene lost 3 bases, with 5 bases spanning the gap. Here the CDR3 reads CSVVYTEAFF. DNA for the CDR3: TGCAGCGTCGTTTACACTGAAGCTTTCTTT.

J is TRBJ1-1 and V is TRBV28; D is undetermined. V shed 2 bases and J shed 6 bases, with 16 bases lying between them. Germline V gene lookup returns CDR1 MDHEN and CDR2 SYDVKM. CDR3 length: 15 residues. This CDR3 reads CASSLGGGLYAEAFF. As DNA, the CDR3 is TGTGCCAGCAGTTTAGGAGGAGGTCTTTATGCTGAAGCTTTCTTT.